This T cell receptor (beta chain) was identified during a study of T cells in Graves' hyperthyroidism and ophthalmopathy. Uncontrolled infection, other autoimmune disease, pregnancy or lactation excluded patients. Clinical symptoms, serum thyroxine and TRAb, thyroid ultrasound and orbital computed tomography were used for the diagnoses. Trimming cost V 3 bases and J 2 bases; bases outside gene matches: 2. The CDR3 runs 15 residues. From germline, CDR1 is SGDLS and CDR2 YYNGEE. Study outcomes and limitations: In the blood, most expanded thyroid clonotypes above 0.001 appeared as well.

This clonotype has a count of ten or more. Antigen: not known. Researchers took RNA transcripts and amplified the TCR beta CDR3 regions from them. The HTBI primer set drove a first-round RT-PCR of the TCR CDR3. One entry per CDR3 protein, called by TCRdb with MiXCR from the multiplex PCR reads. The sample contains roughly 500,000 distinct CDR3 sequences, approximately 25% of which appear only once. The specimen was blood. This chain connects TRBV9 to TRBJ2-7; 13 bases map to TRBD2. The origin of this receptor is a woman aged 25 to 39 with Graves' ophthalmopathy. The CDR3 DNA follows: TGTGCCAGCAGCGCGGGGACTAGCGGGGCCTACGAGCAGTACTTC. Encoded protein: CASSAGTSGAYEQYF.